This TCR beta chain is from a study of OX40 agonist ivuxolimab in advanced cancers. Study observations and caveats: The investigators did not determine what antigen specificity the expanded peripheral T cells had. At 0.1 to 3.0 mg/kg, CD4+ and CD8+ blood T cells expanded clonally by week 6.

Only in-frame clones appear in the TCRdb table, and some are missing; sequencing was by immunoSEQ multiplex PCR. The data show about 110,000 clones, roughly 89% seen once. This clone was seen just once. The antigen is not known. The sample in question was CD4+ or CD8+ T cells sorted from blood, obtained in a trial of the OX40 agonist ivuxolimab. The sequence was obtained from an adult with an advanced solid tumor such as melanoma, head and neck, liver or kidney cancer.

The CDR3 DNA reads TGTGCCAGCAGCTTAAATAGGGGAGTCGGGGAGCTGTTTTTT. Translating gives CASSLNRGVGELFF. V usage is TRBV7-3 and J usage is TRBJ2-2; D is tentatively TRBD1 or TRBD2 (5 bases each). Germline V gene data show CDR1 as SGHTA and CDR2 as FQGTGA. V was pared by 1 base and J by 7 bases, with 10 bases between. This CDR3 comprises 14 residues.